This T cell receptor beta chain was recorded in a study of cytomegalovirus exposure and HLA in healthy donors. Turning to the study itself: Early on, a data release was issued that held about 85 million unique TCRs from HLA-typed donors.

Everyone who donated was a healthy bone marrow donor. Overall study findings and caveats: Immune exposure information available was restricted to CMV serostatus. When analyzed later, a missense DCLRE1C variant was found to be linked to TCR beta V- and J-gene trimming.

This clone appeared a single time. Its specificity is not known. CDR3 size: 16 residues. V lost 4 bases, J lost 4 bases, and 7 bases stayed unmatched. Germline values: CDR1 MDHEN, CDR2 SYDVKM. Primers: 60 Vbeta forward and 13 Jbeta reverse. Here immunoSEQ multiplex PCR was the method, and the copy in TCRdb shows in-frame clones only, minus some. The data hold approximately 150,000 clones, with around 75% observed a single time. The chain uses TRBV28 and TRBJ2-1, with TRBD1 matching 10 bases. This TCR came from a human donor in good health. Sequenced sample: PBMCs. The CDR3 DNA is TGTGCCAGCAGTTCAAATTGGGACAGGGGTTACAATGAGCAGTTCTTC. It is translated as CASSSNWDRGYNEQFF.